Presented here are 15 T cell receptor beta chains from one specimen sequenced in a study of T cells after posttransplantation cyclophosphamide. TCRdb keeps only in-frame clones here, not all; method: immunoSEQ multiplex PCR. Seen here are about 21,000 clones, more than 80% observed once, and the top ten hold around 2%. Sampled 1 year posttransplant, controls received myeloablative marrow transplants, methotrexate and a calcineurin inhibitor. Sequenced material: PBMCs, taken around 380 days after allogeneic stem cell transplant with calcineurin inhibitor and methotrexate. These receptors all stem from a female patient younger than 45 who received an allogeneic stem cell transplant from an unrelated donor, was CMV-positive, and had acute and chronic GVHD. The graft donor may be the source of some T cells.

V usage is TRBV11-2 and J usage is TRBJ2-1; 13 nucleotides agree with TRBD2. With 5 bases clipped from V and 6 bases from J, the junction kept 16 bases outside the gene matches. Germline-derived CDR1 and CDR2 are SGHAT and FQNNGV. The CDR3 loop spans 19 amino acids. The chain's CDR3 is CASSTLGLAGDSIFNEQFF. The CDR3 DNA reads as TGTGCCAGCAGCACACTCGGACTAGCGGGGGATTCTATATTCAATGAGCAGTTCTTC. The whole variable domain, filled in from reference TRBV11-2 and TRBJ2-1, reads EAGVAQSPRYKIIEKRQSVAFWCNPISGHATLYWYQQILGQGPKLLIQFQNNGVVDDSQLPKDRFSAERLKGVDSTLKIQPAKLEDSAVYLCASSTLGLAGDSIFNEQFFGPGTRLTVL.

This rearrangement joins TRBV7-8 to TRBJ2-3; TRBD2 matches 16 bases. The J segment lost 4 bases and the V segment lost 4 bases, leaving 14 bases of the junction unmatched. This CDR3 has 20 amino acids. Looked up from germline, CDR1 is SGHVS and CDR2 is FQNEAQ. For the CDR3, the DNA is TGTGCCAGCAGCTCCGAGGGACTAGCGGGAGGGTGGGGGTCCGCAGATACGCAGTATTTT. This codes for CASSSEGLAGGWGSADTQYF. The full variable domain, completed using reference TRBV7-8 and TRBJ2-3, is GAGVSQSPRYKVAKRGQDVALRCDPISGHVSLFWYQQALGQGPEFLTYFQNEAQLDKSGLPSDRFFAERPEGSVSTLKIQRTQQEDSAVYLCASSSEGLAGGWGSADTQYFGPGTRLTVL.

This chain uses TRBV27 with TRBJ2-3; TRBD1 is a possible D gene (6 bases). The V end lost 6 bases, the J end lost 8 bases, and 30 bases lay between the germline ends. CDR3 length: 18 amino acids. Germline CDR1 is MNHEY and CDR2 is SMNVEV (reference sequence). The DNA for the CDR3 is TGTGCCAGCAGGTCGATAGGGGGACATTTGATCAAGCGGATTACGCAGTATTTT. The encoded protein is CASRSIGGHLIKRITQYF.

The V call is TRBV9, the J call TRBJ1-2, with 10 bases that match TRBD1. Germline CDR1 is SGDLS and CDR2 is YYNGEE. J lost 8 bases, V lost 1 base, and 5 bases had no gene match. The CDR3 extends over 14 amino acids. As DNA, the CDR3 is TGTGCCAGCAGCGTACATGGGACAGGGGAGGGCTACACCTTC. It is translated as CASSVHGTGEGYTF.

The chain joins TRBV6-5 to TRBJ2-7, with 7 nucleotides matching TRBD2. From germline, CDR1 is MNHEY and CDR2 SVGAGI. The length of the CDR3 is 16 residues. Unmatched junction bases numbered 7, after V lost 0 bases and J lost 2 bases. The CDR3 reads CASSYSIRGSAYEQYF. CDR3 bases: TGTGCCAGCAGTTACTCGATTCGCGGGAGCGCCTACGAGCAGTACTTC.

The chain joins TRBV5-1 to TRBJ1-1; TRBD1 is a possible D gene (5 bases). Trimming took off 0 bases at V and 2 bases at J, with 11 bases between the two ends. Germline CDR1 reads SGHRS; CDR2 reads YFSETQ. This CDR3 region has 15 residues. The CDR3 DNA reads TGCGCCAGCAGCTTGGATGGGGCCCGAAACACTGAAGCTTTCTTT. Its protein is CASSLDGARNTEAFF.

The V gene is TRBV29-1, the J gene TRBJ1-2; D remains ambiguous. There are 13 residues in the CDR3. Germline CDR1 is SQVTM and CDR2 is ANQGSEA. The CDR3 sequence: CSFSPIQDYGYTF. DNA for the CDR3: TGCAGTTTTTCCCCTATTCAGGACTATGGCTACACCTTC.

V and J are TRBV9 and TRBJ2-1; D not resolved. Germline-derived CDR1 and CDR2 are SGDLS and YYNGEE. CDR3 length: 14 amino acids. V lost 3 bases and J 4 bases, leaving 11 bases between the germline ends. CDR3 DNA sequence: TGTGCCAGCAGCGGATGCAGGATATACAATGAGCAGTTCTTC. It specifies CASSGCRIYNEQFF.

The genes are TRBV30 and TRBJ2-7, with D hard to call. Per germline, CDR1 GTSNPN and CDR2 SVGIG (reference sequence). The length of the CDR3 is 12 residues. Trimming took 0 bases from V and 7 from J, leaving 10 bases between them. The DNA of the CDR3 is TGTGCCTGGAGTGTACTAAGTAAGGAGCAGTACGTC. Its translation is CAWSVLSKEQYV.

The chain has TRBV9 and TRBJ2-5; the match to TRBD2 covers 8 bases. Judging by the DNA end, TRBJ2-7 fits better; the J call may be wrong. Germline CDR1 reads SGDLS; CDR2 reads YYNGEE. This CDR3 has 15 residues. The CDR3: CASSATGTSPYEQYF. The CDR3 nucleotides are TGTGCCAGCAGCGCAACCGGGACTAGTCCCTACGAGCAGTACTTC.

This clone was recorded only once. The J gene is TRBJ2-5, the V gene TRBV19, with 14 nucleotides matching TRBD2. The J call may be faulty, since TRBJ2-7 better matches the DNA end. Per germline, CDR1 LNHDA and CDR2 SQIVND (reference sequence). The CDR3 is 16 residues long. CDR3 sequence reads: CASKVGLAGGPYEQYF. As DNA, the CDR3 is TGTGCCAGTAAGGTCGGACTAGCGGGAGGACCCTACGAGCAGTACTTC.

This chain links TRBV30 with TRBJ2-1; 7 nucleotides match TRBD1. Germline CDR1 and CDR2: GTSNPN and SVGIG (reference sequence). The CDR3 runs to 13 residues. Germline trimming cut 5 bases from V and 3 bases from J; bases unmatched to any gene: 4. CDR3 nucleotide sequence: TGTGCCTGGGGGACAGCAAACTACAATGAGCAGTTCTTC. It specifies CAWGTANYNEQFF.

This chain uses TRBV5-4 with TRBJ1-1; D is uncertain. V was cut by 0 bases and J by 5 bases, with 11 bases left in between. Germline V gives CDR1 SGHNT, CDR2 YYREEE (reference sequence). CDR3 length: 14 residues. CDR3 residues: CASSLGVDGTEAFF. DNA for the CDR3: TGTGCCAGCAGCTTGGGGGTAGACGGGACTGAAGCTTTCTTT. Filled out from reference TRBV5-4 and TRBJ1-1, the complete variable domain reads ETGVTQSPTHLIKTRGQQVTLRCSSQSGHNTVSWYQQALGQGPQFIFQYYREEENGRGNFPPRFSGLQFPNYSSELNVNALELDDSALYLCASSLGVDGTEAFFGQGTRLTVV.

In its sample, this clone was seen once. V is TRBV6-1 and J is TRBJ2-3; tentative D call: TRBD2 (6 bases). Germline values: CDR1 MNHNS, CDR2 SASEGT. The CDR3 loop spans 15 amino acids. Trimming pared 1 base from V and 3 bases from J, leaving 11 bases between. The CDR3 DNA sequence: TGTGCCAGCAGTGAAGATGTCGGGAGAACAGATACGCAGTATTTT. Protein: CASSEDVGRTDTQYF.

The V gene is TRBV19, the J gene TRBJ1-2; a weak D match, TRBD1 (6 bases). Trimming shortened V by 8 bases and J by 0 bases, and 19 bases separated the two germline ends. The CDR3 is 16 residues long. The germline CDR1 and CDR2 sequences are LNHDA and SQIVND (reference sequence). The CDR3 DNA reads TGTGCCAGTGTTCTGGGACGGGACACGACTAACTATGGCTACACCTTC. This translates into CASVLGRDTTNYGYTF.